A selection of T cell receptor beta chains follows, all from one sample in a study of T cell responses to AZD1222 COVID-19 vaccine. The data were produced by immunoSEQ multiplex PCR, yet TCRdb's version contains in-frame clones alone and is incomplete. The sample includes more than 95,000 clones, 80% to 90% of them seen just once. Sequencing used peripheral blood, obtained on day 0 of AZD1222 vaccination. The receptor source for this set is an adult in good health. The CDR3 runs from the conserved cysteine through the conserved F or W. D genes are given only for firm matches. Clone size appears in some rows only: once, few, many, or a class for an expanded clone.

clone_size: .; j_call: TRBJ2-7; v_call: TRBV28; cdr3_length: 13; d_call: .; cdr3_aa: CASSRGRTYEQYF; cdr3_nt: TGTGCCAGCAGCCGGGGACGGACCTACGAGCAGTACTTC
clone_size: .; j_call: TRBJ1-3; v_call: TRBV7-2; cdr3_length: 15; d_call: .; cdr3_aa: CASSWGSVAGNTIYF; cdr3_nt: TGTGCCAGCAGCTGGGGGTCAGTCGCTGGAAACACCATATATTTT
clone_size: .; j_call: TRBJ1-1; v_call: TRBV6-5; cdr3_length: 15; d_call: .; cdr3_aa: CASSYFAGAGTEAFF; cdr3_nt: TGTGCCAGCAGTTACTTCGCAGGGGCGGGGACTGAAGCTTTCTTT
clone_size: .; j_call: TRBJ1-5; v_call: TRBV30; cdr3_length: 13; d_call: .; cdr3_aa: CAWSGHSNQPQHF; cdr3_nt: TGTGCCTGGAGTGGACATAGCAATCAGCCCCAGCATTTT
clone_size: .; j_call: TRBJ1-1; v_call: TRBV18; cdr3_length: 16; d_call: .; cdr3_aa: CASSPPLETPNTEAFF; cdr3_nt: TGTGCCAGCTCACCCCCGCTGGAAACCCCGAACACTGAAGCTTTCTTT
clone_size: few; j_call: TRBJ2-1; v_call: TRBV6-5; cdr3_length: 13; d_call: .; cdr3_aa: CASQGVSYNEQFF; cdr3_nt: TGTGCCAGCCAGGGTGTCTCCTACAATGAGCAGTTCTTC
clone_size: .; j_call: TRBJ2-7; v_call: TRBV20-1; cdr3_length: 18; d_call: TRBD2; cdr3_aa: CSASEQGQLAGPTYEQYF; cdr3_nt: TGCAGTGCTAGTGAACAGGGACAGCTAGCGGGGCCCACCTACGAGCAGTACTTC
clone_size: .; j_call: TRBJ2-7; v_call: TRBV1; cdr3_length: 13; d_call: .; cdr3_aa: CTSSRLAVYEQYF; cdr3_nt: TGCACCAGCAGCCGACTAGCAGTATACGAGCAGTACTTC
clone_size: .; j_call: TRBJ1-3; v_call: TRBV28; cdr3_length: 15; d_call: .; cdr3_aa: CASSLMRSSGNTIYF; cdr3_nt: TGTGCCAGCAGTTTAATGCGCAGCTCTGGAAACACCATATATTTT
clone_size: once; j_call: TRBJ2-7; v_call: TRBV27; cdr3_length: 12; d_call: .; cdr3_aa: CASSFEGREQYF; cdr3_nt: TGTGCCAGCAGTTTCGAAGGACGCGAGCAGTACTTC
clone_size: .; j_call: TRBJ2-7; v_call: TRBV29-1; cdr3_length: 14; d_call: TRBD2; cdr3_aa: CSVTLAGARYEQYF; cdr3_nt: TGCAGCGTAACACTAGCGGGAGCGCGGTACGAGCAGTACTTC
clone_size: .; j_call: TRBJ1-1; v_call: TRBV19; cdr3_length: 15; d_call: .; cdr3_aa: CASSTSRDQNTEAFF; cdr3_nt: TGTGCCAGTAGCACAAGCCGGGACCAGAACACTGAAGCTTTCTTT
clone_size: .; j_call: TRBJ1-1; v_call: TRBV19; cdr3_length: 12; d_call: .; cdr3_aa: CASTLDGVEAFF; cdr3_nt: TGTGCCAGTACCCTGGACGGTGTTGAAGCTTTCTTT
clone_size: few; j_call: TRBJ1-1; v_call: TRBV9; cdr3_length: 14; d_call: .; cdr3_aa: CASSLSMTGAGAFF; cdr3_nt: TGTGCCAGCAGCCTCTCCATGACGGGGGCCGGAGCTTTCTTT
clone_size: .; j_call: TRBJ2-1; v_call: TRBV6-5; cdr3_length: 14; d_call: .; cdr3_aa: CASSSRTFVNEQFF; cdr3_nt: TGTGCCAGCAGTTCCAGGACCTTCGTCAATGAGCAGTTCTTC
clone_size: .; j_call: TRBJ1-1; v_call: TRBV7-2; cdr3_length: 15; d_call: .; cdr3_aa: CASSDRGGMNTEAFF; cdr3_nt: TGTGCCAGCAGCGACCGTGGGGGAATGAACACTGAAGCTTTCTTT
clone_size: .; j_call: TRBJ2-3; v_call: TRBV5-4; cdr3_length: 16; d_call: TRBD2; cdr3_aa: CASSSTSGASTDTQYF; cdr3_nt: TGTGCCAGCAGCTCGACTAGCGGGGCTAGCACAGATACGCAGTATTTT
clone_size: .; j_call: TRBJ1-2; v_call: TRBV19; cdr3_length: 12; d_call: .; cdr3_aa: CASSILRGGYTF; cdr3_nt: TGTGCCAGTAGTATCCTCAGGGGAGGCTACACCTTC
clone_size: .; j_call: TRBJ2-3; v_call: TRBV3-1/TRBV3-2; cdr3_length: 15; d_call: .; cdr3_aa: CASSHEIFSTDTQYF; cdr3_nt: TGTGCCAGCAGCCATGAAATCTTTTCCACAGATACGCAGTATTTT
clone_size: .; j_call: TRBJ1-2; v_call: TRBV19; cdr3_length: 18; d_call: TRBD1; cdr3_aa: CASSLTSGTGGRRYGYTF; cdr3_nt: TGTGCCAGTAGTCTAACATCCGGGACAGGGGGCCGGAGGTATGGCTACACCTTC
clone_size: .; j_call: TRBJ1-1; v_call: TRBV5-4; cdr3_length: 16; d_call: TRBD1; cdr3_aa: CASSKGQGITNTEAFF; cdr3_nt: TGTGCCAGCAGCAAGGGACAGGGGATAACGAACACTGAAGCTTTCTTT
clone_size: few; j_call: TRBJ2-7; v_call: TRBV4-3; cdr3_length: 13; d_call: .; cdr3_aa: CASSQRVFYEQYF; cdr3_nt: TGCGCCAGCAGCCAACGCGTGTTCTACGAGCAGTACTTC
clone_size: .; j_call: TRBJ1-4; v_call: TRBV5-6; cdr3_length: 16; d_call: .; cdr3_aa: CASSLSPAATNEKLFF; cdr3_nt: TGTGCCAGCAGCTTGTCTCCAGCCGCAACTAATGAAAAACTGTTTTTT
clone_size: .; j_call: TRBJ2-7; v_call: TRBV14; cdr3_length: 15; d_call: TRBD2; cdr3_aa: CASSPGTSVEYEQYF; cdr3_nt: TGTGCCAGCAGCCCCGGGACTAGCGTGGAATACGAGCAGTACTTC
clone_size: once; j_call: TRBJ2-1; v_call: TRBV7-8; cdr3_length: 19; d_call: .; cdr3_aa: CASNLGLGGSGRGYNEQFF; cdr3_nt: TGTGCCAGCAACCTGGGACTCGGCGGGAGCGGAAGGGGGTACAATGAGCAGTTCTTC
clone_size: .; j_call: TRBJ1-1; v_call: TRBV9; cdr3_length: 15; d_call: .; cdr3_aa: CASSPQPARRTEAFF; cdr3_nt: TGTGCCAGCAGCCCACAACCCGCTAGACGGACGGAAGCTTTCTTT
clone_size: .; j_call: TRBJ1-5; v_call: TRBV7-9; cdr3_length: 14; d_call: .; cdr3_aa: CASSLGGLGQPQHF; cdr3_nt: TGTGCCAGCAGCTTAGGGGGCCTGGGTCAGCCCCAGCATTTT
clone_size: .; j_call: TRBJ2-1; v_call: TRBV18; cdr3_length: 16; d_call: TRBD2; cdr3_aa: CASSPASGGTYNEQFF; cdr3_nt: TGTGCCAGCTCACCAGCTAGCGGGGGGACCTACAATGAGCAGTTCTTC
clone_size: .; j_call: TRBJ2-1; v_call: TRBV24-1; cdr3_length: 15; d_call: .; cdr3_aa: CATSDPSFSYNEQFF; cdr3_nt: TGTGCCACCAGTGACCCGTCGTTCTCCTACAATGAGCAGTTCTTC
clone_size: .; j_call: TRBJ1-1; v_call: TRBV5-1; cdr3_length: 16; d_call: .; cdr3_aa: CASSLADGNMNTEAFF; cdr3_nt: TGCGCCAGCAGCTTGGCTGATGGCAACATGAACACTGAAGCTTTCTTT
clone_size: .; j_call: TRBJ2-1; v_call: TRBV6-5; cdr3_length: 13; d_call: TRBD1; cdr3_aa: CASSDRVGNEQFF; cdr3_nt: TGTGCCAGCTCAGACAGGGTGGGCAATGAGCAGTTCTTC
clone_size: once; j_call: TRBJ1-1; v_call: TRBV29-1; cdr3_length: 13; d_call: .; cdr3_aa: CSVEAENKAEAFF; cdr3_nt: TGCAGCGTTGAGGCAGAGAACAAGGCTGAAGCTTTCTTT
clone_size: .; j_call: TRBJ2-6; v_call: TRBV7-8; cdr3_length: 18; d_call: .; cdr3_aa: CASSSTPGHLSGANVLTF; cdr3_nt: TGTGCCAGCAGCTCAACTCCGGGACATCTATCTGGGGCCAACGTCCTGACTTTC
clone_size: .; j_call: TRBJ1-1; v_call: TRBV19; cdr3_length: 13; d_call: .; cdr3_aa: CASRSEVVTEAFF; cdr3_nt: TGTGCCAGTAGGTCCGAGGTTGTCACTGAAGCTTTCTTT